The 2 T cell receptor beta chains below come from one sample, sequenced in a study of cytomegalovirus exposure and HLA in healthy donors. The PCR used 60 Vbeta and 13 Jbeta primers. TCRdb keeps only in-frame clones here, not all; method: immunoSEQ multiplex PCR. Of about 120,000 clones listed, about 62% are singletons. Sequences were obtained from PBMCs. Receptors were obtained from a woman aged 40 to 50 in good health and CMV-seropositive.

V and J are TRBV28 and TRBJ1-4; D call uncertain. CDR1 is MDHEN and CDR2 is SYDVKM in the germline V gene. Trimming removed 7 bases at V and 8 bases at J, with 17 bases between. This CDR3 region has 14 residues. CDR3 protein: CASKPAQPEEKLFF. CDR3 DNA sequence: TGTGCCAGCAAACCCGCACAACCGGAGGAAAAACTGTTTTTT.

V usage is TRBV11-2 and J usage is TRBJ1-4; perhaps TRBD1 as D (6 bases). V was pared by 5 bases and J by 5 bases, with 15 bases between. The CDR3 loop spans 15 amino acids. Germline V CDR1 and CDR2: SGHAT, FQNNGV. As DNA, the CDR3 is TGTGCCAGCAGCCCGGACAGCTTCCCAAATGAAAAACTGTTTTTT. It is translated as CASSPDSFPNEKLFF.